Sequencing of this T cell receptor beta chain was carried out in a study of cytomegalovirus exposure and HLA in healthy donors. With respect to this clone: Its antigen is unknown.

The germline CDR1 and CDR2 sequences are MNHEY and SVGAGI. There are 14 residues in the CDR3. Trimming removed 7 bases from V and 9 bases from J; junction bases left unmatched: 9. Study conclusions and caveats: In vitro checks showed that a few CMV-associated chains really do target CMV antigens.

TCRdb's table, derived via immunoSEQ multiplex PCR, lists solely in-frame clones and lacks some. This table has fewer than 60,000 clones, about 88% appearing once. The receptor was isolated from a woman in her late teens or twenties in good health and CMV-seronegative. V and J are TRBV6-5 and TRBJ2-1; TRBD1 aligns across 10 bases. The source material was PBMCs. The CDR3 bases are TGTGCCAGCACCCGGGCAGGACAGGGGGGTGAGCAGTTCTTC. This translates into CASTRAGQGGEQFF.